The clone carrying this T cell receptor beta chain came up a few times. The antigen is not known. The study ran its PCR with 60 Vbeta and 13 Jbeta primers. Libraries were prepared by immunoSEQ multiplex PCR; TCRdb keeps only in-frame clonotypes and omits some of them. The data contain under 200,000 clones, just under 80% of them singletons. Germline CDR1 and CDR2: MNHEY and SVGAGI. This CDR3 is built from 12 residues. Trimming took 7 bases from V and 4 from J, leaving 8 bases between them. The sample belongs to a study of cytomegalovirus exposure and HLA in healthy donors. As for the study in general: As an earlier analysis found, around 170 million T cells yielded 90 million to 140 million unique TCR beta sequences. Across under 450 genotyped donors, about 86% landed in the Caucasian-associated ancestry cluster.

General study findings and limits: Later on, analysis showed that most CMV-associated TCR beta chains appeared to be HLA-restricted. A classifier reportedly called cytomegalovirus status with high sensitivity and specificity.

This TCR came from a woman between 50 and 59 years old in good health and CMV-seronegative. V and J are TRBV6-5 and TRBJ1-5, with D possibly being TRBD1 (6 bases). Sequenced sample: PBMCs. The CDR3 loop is CASKGGNQPQHF. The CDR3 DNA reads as TGTGCCAGCAAGGGGGGGAATCAGCCCCAGCATTTT.